A selection of T cell receptor beta chains follows, all from one sample in a study of shared clonotypes between healthy human individuals. The assay was immunoSEQ multiplex PCR, and TCRdb's table has in-frame clones only and misses some. The sample consists of about 1.1 million clones, approximately 77% of them appearing once. Sequenced: memory CD4+ T cells from PBMCs. These receptors were obtained from a man between 18 and 35 years old in good health. Some clones in this sample may be carry-over from other donors' samples. Each CDR3 is given with its conserved first and last residue. Not all rows give a size; the values are once, few, many and, for expanded clones, a class.

V gene	J gene	clone size	CDR3 protein
TRBV13	TRBJ2-3	.	CASSLNQGSDTDTQYF
TRBV7-2	TRBJ1-1	.	CASSPGPMNTEAFF
TRBV28	TRBJ1-2	few	CASSLRAGNGYTF
TRBV7-2	TRBJ2-1	once	CASSLGPAGSYNEQFF
TRBV11-3	TRBJ1-1	.	CASSFPPPKNTEAFF
TRBV2	TRBJ2-2	.	CASSDTGQGDAGELFF
TRBV27	TRBJ2-1	many	CASSPPSGRAYNEQFF
TRBV30	TRBJ1-5	.	CAIRGGLNQPQHF
TRBV5-4	TRBJ1-1	.	CASSWEGQGNTEAFF
TRBV6-5	TRBJ1-5	few	CASRLGVYSNQPQHF
TRBV29-1	TRBJ1-1	many	CSATDRTVNTEAFF
TRBV9	TRBJ2-1	.	CASSARPESYNEQFF
TRBV28	TRBJ1-5	.	CASSPPGDIRNQPQHF
TRBV15	TRBJ2-3	.	CATSRNPKTGTSGITDTQYF
TRBV5-1	TRBJ2-7	.	CASSYGDSLIEQYF
TRBV6-6	TRBJ1-1	.	CASSYRRTVSQAEAFF
TRBV5-1	TRBJ2-1	few	CASSPPGLAANEQFF
TRBV6-1	TRBJ2-7	once	CASSQGAGYSSYEQYF
TRBV11-2	TRBJ1-1	.	CASSLAFGVGNTEAFF
TRBV9	TRBJ2-1	.	CASSAGSGNSYNEQFF
TRBV4-1	TRBJ2-5	few	CASSQRTQETQYF
TRBV7-6	TRBJ2-7	few	CASSARTGPYEQYF
TRBV20-1	TRBJ1-1	few	CSVPRGTEAFF
TRBV20-1	TRBJ2-5	.	CSASHETQYF
TRBV5-8	TRBJ1-4	.	CASSFVLTNEKLFF
TRBV5-1	TRBJ2-1	.	CASSPGLAGPSPYNEQFF
TRBV6-6	TRBJ2-5	.	CASINVLGLAQETQYF
TRBV27	TRBJ1-2	.	CASSLSGRVGYTF
TRBV27	TRBJ1-1	.	CASSLLGGRQVPEAFF
TRBV2	TRBJ1-2	.	CASSENAGNGYTF
TRBV5-4	TRBJ2-3	once	CASSAGTGGADTQYF
TRBV18	TRBJ2-7	few	CASSRRSGQGSGEQYF
TRBV15	TRBJ2-7	.	CATSSNPHSPTSGRAQYF
TRBV29-1	TRBJ1-1	.	CSVDRPSEAFF
TRBV5-1	TRBJ2-2	.	CASSLGGQGSGELFF
TRBV2	TRBJ1-2	.	CASSESEVGYTF
TRBV5-5	TRBJ1-4	.	CASSFSPQNEKLFF
TRBV9	TRBJ2-4	.	CASSPQGTPKNIQYF
TRBV5-1	TRBJ2-5	.	CASSPRDFGTTQYF
TRBV14	TRBJ2-7	.	CASSRLQGTYEQYF
TRBV6-4	TRBJ2-1	.	CADRGPTSSYNEQFF
TRBV19	TRBJ1-1	.	CASSIEQDYTEAFF
TRBV28	TRBJ1-5	.	CASSAPGTGGNQPQHF